These 25 T cell receptor beta chains were all obtained from the same sample, sequenced in a study of blood T cell repertoires in COVID-19. Using immunoSEQ multiplex PCR, the repertoire was profiled, and TCRdb retains in-frame clones only, with some absent. The sample includes 250,000 to 350,000 clones, about 85% of them seen just once. Input material: peripheral blood. The origin of the receptors is a human donor with COVID-19, enrolled during active disease. The donor label of this sample is uncertain.

The chain has TRBV12-5 and TRBJ2-5, with 7 bases matching TRBD1. The CDR3 has 15 amino acids. Germline assignment: CDR1 LGHNT and CDR2 FRNRAP. Germline trimming cut 5 bases from V and 2 bases from J; bases unmatched to any gene: 8. CDR3 nucleotides: TGTGCTAGTGGTGCCGGGACAGCGATACAAGAGACCCAGTACTTC. It is translated as CASGAGTAIQETQYF.

V usage is TRBV19 and J usage is TRBJ1-5; 10 bases agree with TRBD1. CDR3 length equals 15 residues. Germline-derived CDR1 and CDR2 are LNHDA and SQIVND (reference sequence). J was trimmed by 6 bases and V by 5 bases; bases with no gene match: 7. CDR3 amino acids: CASSSPGQGTQPQHF. CDR3 bases: TGTGCCAGTAGTTCGCCGGGACAGGGGACTCAGCCCCAGCATTTT.

Here the CDR3 DNA reads TGCAGCGCCTCCGTGGCGGGGGTGAACACTGAAGCTTTCTTT. Translating it yields CSASVAGVNTEAFF. The chain links TRBV29-1 to TRBJ1-1; D is perhaps TRBD1 (5 bases). CDR1 is SQVTM and CDR2 is ANQGSEA in the germline V gene. The ends were cut back, 7 bases at V and 0 bases at J, with 15 bases in the middle. The CDR3 length is 14 residues. The entire variable domain, with the rest obtained from reference TRBV29-1 and TRBJ1-1, is as follows: SAVISQKPSRDICQRGTSLTIQCQVDSQVTMMFWYRQQPGQSLTLIATANQGSEATYESGFVIDKFPISRPNLTFSTLTVSNMSPEDSSIYLCSASVAGVNTEAFFGQGTRLTVV.

This chain links TRBV9 with TRBJ1-6; D gene uncertain. The CDR3 is 14 residues long. With 2 bases removed from V and 1 base from J, the gap between germline ends came to 4 bases. The V gene's germline CDR1 is SGDLS and CDR2 YYNGEE. The CDR3 coding sequence is TGTGCCAGCAGCGTCGGGTCCTATAATTCACCCCTCCACTTT. It specifies CASSVGSYNSPLHF.

V and J are TRBV21-1 and TRBJ1-5; no check of the table's D call, TRBD1, against the DNA was made. TRBV21-1 counts as a pseudogene. This CDR3 has 16 amino acids. This CDR3 is CASSKGQGSSNQPQHF. CDR3 nucleotides: TGTGCCAGCAGCAAGGGACAGGGCAGTAGCAATCAGCCCCAGCATTTT.

V and J are TRBV6-1 and TRBJ1-6, with D unresolved. The germline V gene encodes CDR1 MNHNS and CDR2 SASEGT. Trimming removed 5 bases from V and 0 bases from J, with 8 bases in between. The CDR3 sequence is 15 residues long. CDR3 nucleotides: TGTGCCAGCAGTCCTTCCAGCTCCTATAATTCACCCCTCCACTTT. Residues: CASSPSSSYNSPLHF.

The rearrangement uses TRBV7-2 and TRBJ2-7; 10 bases map to TRBD2. Germline trimming cut 0 bases from V and 6 bases from J; bases unmatched to any gene: 5. Germline V lookup: CDR1 SGHTA, CDR2 FQGNSA. This CDR3 region has 15 residues. CDR3 residues: CASSLASGRAGEQYF. CDR3 DNA: TGTGCCAGCAGCTTAGCCAGCGGGAGGGCCGGCGAGCAGTACTTC.

V and J are TRBV19 and TRBJ1-4; D possibly corresponds to TRBD1 (6 bases). Germline CDR1 and CDR2: LNHDA and SQIVND (reference sequence). CDR3 size: 19 residues. V was pared by 4 bases and J by 0 bases, with 21 bases between. As DNA, the CDR3 is TGTGCCAGTAGTAGGGGACAAGGCTTAAGGTATCCAACTAATGAAAAACTGTTTTTT. Amino acid sequence: CASSRGQGLRYPTNEKLFF.

V is TRBV7-2 and J is TRBJ2-7; D is unresolved. CDR1 and CDR2 from the germline V gene are SGHTA and FQGNSA. CDR3 length: 14 residues. V lost 1 base to trimming and J lost 3 bases, with 10 bases between them. The CDR3, as DNA: TGTGCCAGCAGCTTAGGATCTATAAGCTACGAGCAGTACTTC. It codes for CASSLGSISYEQYF.

The chain carries TRBV2 and TRBJ2-1, with TRBD1 matching 10 bases. Trimming at V came to 7 bases and at J to 5 bases, leaving 8 bases not matched to a gene. Per germline, CDR1 SNHLY and CDR2 FYNNEI. This CDR3 contains 15 residues. The CDR3: CASILGQGSNNEQFF. CDR3 coding DNA: TGTGCCAGCATCCTGGGACAGGGGTCAAACAATGAGCAGTTCTTC.

The chain links TRBV27 to TRBJ1-1, with 10 bases that match TRBD1. In germline, CDR1 is MNHEY, CDR2 SMNVEV (reference sequence). The CDR3 runs to 17 residues. V dropped 5 bases and J dropped 1; count of bases not matched to a gene: 10. The CDR3 DNA reads TGTGCCAGCAGTCTCAGTCCCGGGACAGGGGAGAACACTGAAGCTTTCTTT. It translates to CASSLSPGTGENTEAFF.

This sequence joins TRBV28 and TRBJ1-2; D possibly corresponds to TRBD1 (5 bases). The V gene's germline CDR1 is MDHEN and CDR2 SYDVKM. Trimming took off 4 bases at V and 4 bases at J, with 10 bases between the two ends. The CDR3 is made up of 13 amino acids. The CDR3 DNA reads as TGTGCCAGCAGTTCAAGGGGTCCCTATGGCTACACCTTC. Encoded protein: CASSSRGPYGYTF.

The V call is TRBV5-1, the J call TRBJ1-1; D might be TRBD1 (5 bases). This CDR3 spans 14 amino acids. V was trimmed by 0 bases and J by 3 bases, leaving 9 bases between them. CDR1 is SGHRS, CDR2 YFSETQ, per germline. CDR3 in DNA: TGCGCCAGCAGCTTGGAGGGCAGGGACACTGAAGCTTTCTTT. It codes for CASSLEGRDTEAFF.

With regard to this clone: The sample contains more than one DNA sequence encoding this CDR3. This rearrangement joins TRBV7-2 to TRBJ1-2; 7 nucleotides line up with TRBD1. The ends lost 1 base at V and 8 bases at J; junction bases unmatched: 4. CDR3 size: 13 residues. Germline values: CDR1 SGHTA, CDR2 FQGNSA. CDR3 sequence reads: CASSLGQGRGYTF. For the CDR3, the DNA is TGTGCCAGCAGCTTAGGACAGGGCCGGGGCTACACCTTC.

This chain uses TRBV5-8 with TRBJ1-5; 9 nucleotides match TRBD1. The V and J ends lost 5 bases and 2 bases, in that order; junction bases with no gene match: 5. The CDR3 is 15 residues long. Germline V gene lookup returns CDR1 SGHTS and CDR2 YDEGEE. CDR3 residues: CASRVQGAGNQPQHF. CDR3 coding DNA: TGTGCCAGCAGAGTACAGGGGGCTGGCAATCAGCCCCAGCATTTT. The full variable domain, rest sourced from reference TRBV5-8 and TRBJ1-5, is EAGVTQSPTHLIKTRGQQATLRCSPISGHTSVYWYQQALGLGLQFLLWYDEGEERNRGNFPPRFSGRQFPNYSSELNVNALELEDSALYLCASRVQGAGNQPQHFGDGTRLSIL.

The chain has TRBV3-1 (or the pseudogene TRBV3-2) and TRBJ1-4; 8 positions agree with TRBD1. Germline V gene lookup returns CDR1 LGHDT and CDR2 YNNKEL (reference sequence). CDR3 size: 16 residues. Trimming removed 1 base from V and 7 bases from J; junction bases left unmatched: 8. DNA for the CDR3: TGTGCCAGCAGCCAAGGCCGGTCAACAGGGGGTGAAAAACTGTTTTTT. Its translation is CASSQGRSTGGEKLFF.

This clone showed up just a few times. The chain carries TRBV29-1 and TRBJ2-7; 9 bases are a match to TRBD2. The CDR3 runs 12 residues. V shed 6 bases, J shed 2 bases, and the junction held 2 bases outside the gene matches. Germline CDR1 and CDR2: SQVTM and ANQGSEA. Here the CDR3 DNA reads TGCAGCGTAGCGGGAGGTACCTACGAGCAGTACTTC. Its protein is CSVAGGTYEQYF.

This chain uses TRBV21-1 with TRBJ2-5; the table names TRBD1, a call not compared with the DNA. TRBV21-1 is described as a pseudogene. The CDR3 contains 14 residues. CDR3 amino acids: CASSKTGGKETQYF. The DNA of the CDR3 is TGTGCCAGCAGCAAAACAGGGGGCAAGGAGACCCAGTACTTC.

The sample holds one count of this clone. This chain uses TRBV5-4 with TRBJ2-3; D might be TRBD2 (5 bases). With 4 bases removed from V and 9 bases from J, the gap between germline ends came to 15 bases. This CDR3 contains 13 residues. In germline, CDR1 is SGHNT, CDR2 YYREEE (reference sequence). This chain's CDR3 is CASSPGQEVTQYF. DNA for the CDR3: TGTGCCAGCAGCCCGGGCCAGGAGGTCACGCAGTATTTT.

CDR3 sequence (DNA): TGTGCCTGGAGGACGCGGGGGGAGACCCAGTACTTC. As protein: CAWRTRGETQYF. This chain connects TRBV30 to TRBJ2-5; TRBD2 matches 7 bases. The CDR3 is made up of 12 amino acids. In germline, CDR1 is GTSNPN, CDR2 SVGIG (reference sequence). With V trimmed by 3 bases and J by 5 bases, 3 bases remained unmatched.

V gene TRBV28 combines with J gene TRBJ1-2; a weak D match, TRBD1 (6 bases). The CDR3 extends over 15 amino acids. The ends were cut back, 3 bases at V and 4 bases at J, with 15 bases in the middle. Germline lookup yields CDR1 MDHEN and CDR2 SYDVKM. The CDR3 region has the DNA TGTGCCAGCAGTTTGAAACGTGGACAGACCTATGGCTACACCTTC. This gives the protein CASSLKRGQTYGYTF.

The J gene is TRBJ2-7, the V gene TRBV30, with 10 bases lining up with TRBD1. Germline values: CDR1 GTSNPN, CDR2 SVGIG (reference sequence). The CDR3 extends over 14 amino acids. J gave up 2 bases and V 4 bases, and 5 bases lay outside the gene matches. The CDR3 here is CAWKRDRGPYEQYF. The CDR3 region has the DNA TGTGCCTGGAAGAGGGACAGGGGACCCTACGAGCAGTACTTC.

In its sample, this clone was seen a few times. This chain links TRBV7-2 with TRBJ2-3; TRBD2 matches 10 bases. This CDR3 has 17 residues. The V and J ends lost 1 base and 4 bases, in that order; junction bases with no gene match: 8. The germline gives CDR1 SGHTA, CDR2 FQGNSA. CDR3 region: CASSLGPSGRGADTQYF. The CDR3 DNA reads as TGTGCCAGCAGCTTAGGCCCCAGCGGGAGGGGGGCAGATACGCAGTATTTT. Using reference TRBV7-2 and TRBJ2-3 for the parts outside the CDR3, the full variable domain is GAGVSQSPSNKVTEKGKDVELRCDPISGHTALYWYRQSLGQGLEFLIYFQGNSAPDKSGLPSDRFSAERTGGSVSTLTIQRTQQEDSAVYLCASSLGPSGRGADTQYFGPGTRLTVL.

This clone has a handful of counts. The CDR3 reads CASKGTANFNTEAFF. The CDR3 DNA reads as TGTGCCAGCAAAGGGACAGCAAATTTTAACACTGAAGCTTTCTTT. This chain links TRBV2 with TRBJ1-1; 7 bases fit TRBD1. In germline, CDR1 is SNHLY, CDR2 FYNNEI. This CDR3 contains 15 residues. V was pared by 7 bases and J by 2 bases, with 10 bases of the junction left unmatched.

This chain joins TRBV28 and TRBJ1-6; perhaps TRBD1 as D (6 bases). The CDR3 has 15 amino acids. Germline loops: CDR1 MDHEN, CDR2 SYDVKM. V was trimmed by 2 bases and J by 10 bases, leaving 15 bases between them. The CDR3 reads CASSLRGGESSPLHF. The CDR3 nucleotides read TGTGCCAGCAGTTTAAGGGGGGGTGAGAGCTCACCCCTCCACTTT.